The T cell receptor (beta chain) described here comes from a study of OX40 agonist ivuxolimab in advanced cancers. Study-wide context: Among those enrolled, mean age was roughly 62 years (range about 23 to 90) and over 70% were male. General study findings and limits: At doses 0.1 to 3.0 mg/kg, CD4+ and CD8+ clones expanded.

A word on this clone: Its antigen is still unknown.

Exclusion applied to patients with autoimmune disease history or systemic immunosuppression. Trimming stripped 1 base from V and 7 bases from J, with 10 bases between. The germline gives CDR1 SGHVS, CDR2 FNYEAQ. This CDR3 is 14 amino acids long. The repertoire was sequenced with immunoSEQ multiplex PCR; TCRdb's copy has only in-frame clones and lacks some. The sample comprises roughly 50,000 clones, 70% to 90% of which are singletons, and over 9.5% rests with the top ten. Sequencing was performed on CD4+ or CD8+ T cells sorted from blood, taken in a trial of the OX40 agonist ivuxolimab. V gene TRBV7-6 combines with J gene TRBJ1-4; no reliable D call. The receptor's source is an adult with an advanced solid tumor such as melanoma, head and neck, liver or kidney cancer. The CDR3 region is CASSLVTWGEKLFF. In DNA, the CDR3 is TGTGCCAGCAGCTTAGTAACTTGGGGTGAAAAACTGTTTTTT. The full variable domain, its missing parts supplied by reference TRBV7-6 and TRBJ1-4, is GAGVSQSPRYKVTKRGQDVALRCDPISGHVSLYWYRQALGQGPEFLTYFNYEAQQDKSGLPNDRFSAERPEGSISTLTIQRTEQRDSAMYRCASSLVTWGEKLFFGSGTQLSVL.